Below, 30 T cell receptor beta chains from the same sample are listed, as sequenced in a study of cytomegalovirus exposure and HLA in healthy donors. Primers for the PCR totalled 60 Vbeta and 13 Jbeta. TCRdb's copy holds only in-frame clones and misses some; the assay was immunoSEQ multiplex PCR. The sample gives about 190,000 clones, about four fifths of which show up once; around 3% is in the top ten. The sequenced sample was PBMCs. The receptors were sampled from a woman between 50 and 59 years old in good health and CMV-seropositive.

The chain recombines TRBV19 with TRBJ2-7; D perhaps matches TRBD1 (5 bases). The V gene's germline CDR1 is LNHDA and CDR2 SQIVND (reference sequence). There are 12 residues in the CDR3. V was shortened by 4 bases and J by 3 bases, with 7 bases between the two germline ends. CDR3 nucleotides: TGTGCCAGTAGTAAAACAGGCTACGAGCAGTACTTC. This encodes CASSKTGYEQYF.

V gene TRBV29-1 combines with J gene TRBJ2-3; D perhaps matches TRBD1 (6 bases). This CDR3 comprises 13 residues. Germline V gene lookup returns CDR1 SQVTM and CDR2 ANQGSEA. The V and J ends lost 5 bases and 1 base respectively, with 10 bases between them. The CDR3 region has the DNA TGCAGCGTTCTGGCAGGGGGCACAGATACGCAGTATTTT. Protein product: CSVLAGGTDTQYF.

The genes are TRBV12-5 and TRBJ1-1, with 10 nucleotides matching TRBD1. This CDR3 region has 17 residues. J gave up 1 base and V 6 bases, and 11 bases lay outside the gene matches. The germline V gene encodes CDR1 LGHNT and CDR2 FRNRAP. For the CDR3, the DNA is TGTGCTAGTGGCAGCGGGCTTGGGGACAGGGGGAACACTGAAGCTTTCTTT. This codes for CASGSGLGDRGNTEAFF.

V and J are TRBV5-1 and TRBJ2-6; possibly TRBD2 for D (5 bases). The germline V gene encodes CDR1 SGHRS and CDR2 YFSETQ. V was clipped by 0 bases and J by 3 bases, with 10 bases between them. This CDR3 contains 16 residues. In nucleotides, the CDR3 is TGCGCCAGCAGCTTGGGAGGGTTTAGTGGGGCCAACGTCCTGACTTTC. Translation gives CASSLGGFSGANVLTF.

This chain links TRBV4-1 with TRBJ1-6; TRBD1 agrees at 7 bases. After removal of 2 bases from V and 3 bases from J, the junction contained 4 bases not matched to a gene. Germline V CDR1 and CDR2: MGHRA, YSYEKL. The CDR3 runs to 16 residues. The CDR3 DNA follows: TGCGCCAGCAGCCAACAACAGGGGAACTATAATTCACCCCTCCACTTT. Its translation: CASSQQQGNYNSPLHF.

This clone was detected a few times. V is TRBV6-5 and J is TRBJ2-2; D remains unclear. Trimming took off 6 bases at V and 7 bases at J, with 9 bases between the two ends. Germline V gives CDR1 MNHEY, CDR2 SVGAGI. This CDR3 is built from 12 residues. The CDR3 here is CASSRGGGELFF. Written as DNA, the CDR3 is TGTGCCAGCAGCAGAGGTGGCGGGGAGCTGTTTTTT.

The V and J genes are TRBV7-2 and TRBJ2-7; tentative D call: TRBD2 (5 bases). Per the germline V gene, CDR1 is SGHTA and CDR2 is FQGNSA. The CDR3 runs to 15 residues. The V end lost 3 bases, the J end lost 0 bases, and 12 bases lay between the germline ends. CDR3 in DNA: TGTGCCAGCAGCTTGAGGGCCACCAGCTCCTACGAGCAGTACTTC. This gives the protein CASSLRATSSYEQYF.

The chain has TRBV21-1 and TRBJ2-1; TRBD2 was called by the table and not checked on the DNA. TRBV21-1 is a pseudogene. The CDR3 has 14 amino acids. For the CDR3, the DNA is TGTGCCAGCACCATAGAGGGCTCCTACAATGAGCAGTTCTTC. Translated, it gives CASTIEGSYNEQFF.

This clone appeared once. V gene TRBV4-3 combines with J gene TRBJ2-5; perhaps TRBD2 as D (6 bases). This CDR3 is built from 15 residues. The germline CDR1 and CDR2 sequences are LGHNA and YSLEER. Trimming took 4 bases from V and 2 from J, leaving 14 bases between them. The CDR3 bases are TGCGCCAGCAGCCCCTATGGAGGGCGGCAAGAGACCCAGTACTTC. Translating it yields CASSPYGGRQETQYF.

The CDR3 is CASKDNRDSYEQYF. The CDR3 coding sequence is TGTGCCAGCAAAGACAACCGGGACAGCTACGAGCAGTACTTC. The rearrangement links TRBV6-1 to TRBJ2-7; 7 bases align to TRBD1. V lost 7 bases, J lost 3 bases, and 9 bases stayed unmatched. CDR1 is MNHNS, CDR2 SASEGT, per germline. This CDR3 is 14 amino acids long.

V usage is TRBV7-6 and J usage is TRBJ1-5; D is possibly TRBD1 (5 bases). Germline V gene sequence: CDR1 SGHVS, CDR2 FNYEAQ. The V end was cut by 0 bases, the J end by 4 bases, with 25 bases between. The CDR3 length is 20 residues. The chain's CDR3 is CASSLAPGGKLGLQNQPQHF. The CDR3 DNA sequence: TGTGCCAGCAGCTTAGCGCCCGGTGGTAAATTGGGGCTTCAGAATCAGCCCCAGCATTTT.

The chain recombines TRBV4-1 with TRBJ2-5; 12 bases map to TRBD2. The V segment lost 0 bases and the J segment 5 bases; nucleotides outside the gene matches: 4. CDR1 MGHRA and CDR2 YSYEKL come from the germline V gene. This CDR3 has 16 amino acids. The CDR3, as DNA: TGCGCCAGCAGCCAAGACTCTAGCGGGGGGGCGGAGACCCAGTACTTC. It encodes CASSQDSSGGAETQYF.

This rearrangement joins TRBV14 to TRBJ2-1; maybe TRBD1 (6 bases). Germline V lookup: CDR1 SGHDN, CDR2 FVKESK. V shed 4 bases and J shed 6 bases, with 13 bases lying between them. This CDR3 is 14 amino acids long. The DNA for the CDR3 is TGTGCCAGCAGCCCCGGACAGTTTCGCAATGAGCAGTTCTTC. Translated: CASSPGQFRNEQFF. Variable domain in full (rest from reference TRBV14 and TRBJ2-1): EAGVTQFPSHSVIEKGQTVTLRCDPISGHDNLYWYRRVMGKEIKFLLHFVKESKQDESGMPNNRFLAERTGGTYSTLKVQPAELEDSGVYFCASSPGQFRNEQFFGPGTRLTVL.

CDR3 region: CATSSQTGSSYEQYF. CDR3 sequence (DNA): TGTGCCACCAGCAGCCAGACAGGCAGCTCCTACGAGCAGTACTTC. The chain carries TRBV15 and TRBJ2-7, with D maybe TRBD1 (6 bases). This CDR3 has 15 residues. Between the trimmed V and J ends, which lost 3 bases and 0 bases, there was a span of 12 bases. CDR1 and CDR2 (germline): LNHNV, YYDKDF (reference sequence).

The chain links TRBV7-2 to TRBJ2-7; TRBD2 matches 16 bases. The V gene's germline CDR1 is SGHTA and CDR2 FQGNSA. The length of the CDR3 is 17 residues. The trim removed 3 bases at V and 3 bases at J, leaving 5 bases unmatched. The CDR3 reads CASSLGLAGGRVYEQYF. CDR3 bases: TGTGCCAGCAGCTTGGGACTAGCGGGGGGGCGTGTCTACGAGCAGTACTTC. Full variable domain (remainder filled in from reference TRBV7-2 and TRBJ2-7): GAGVSQSPSNKVTEKGKDVELRCDPISGHTALYWYRQSLGQGLEFLIYFQGNSAPDKSGLPSDRFSAERTGGSVSTLTIQRTQQEDSAVYLCASSLGLAGGRVYEQYFGPGTRLTVT.

V is TRBV11-2 and J is TRBJ1-2; D is unresolved. CDR3 size: 14 residues. Germline V lookup: CDR1 SGHAT, CDR2 FQNNGV. Trimming removed 1 base from V and 4 bases from J, with 10 bases in between. CDR3 amino acids: CASSLGEGGYGYTF. CDR3 coding DNA: TGTGCCAGCAGCTTAGGGGAAGGAGGCTATGGCTACACCTTC.

This chain joins TRBV6-1 and TRBJ1-1; D is undetermined. The V and J ends lost 3 bases and 6 bases respectively, with 17 bases between them. CDR3 size: 15 residues. Germline assignment: CDR1 MNHNS and CDR2 SASEGT. CDR3 loop: CASSDSTVEGSEAFF. CDR3 bases: TGTGCCAGCAGTGATTCCACGGTTGAGGGATCTGAAGCTTTCTTT.

The table lists this clone with a few counts. The chain combines TRBV5-1 with TRBJ1-2; the D gene is possibly TRBD1 (5 bases). CDR1 and CDR2 (germline): SGHRS, YFSETQ. V was cut by 1 base and J by 4 bases, with 11 bases left in between. The CDR3 spans 14 residues. The CDR3 loop is CASSLQGEGYGYTF. CDR3 sequence (DNA): TGCGCCAGCAGCTTGCAAGGGGAGGGCTATGGCTACACCTTC.

The chain has TRBV6-5 and TRBJ2-1; 9 nucleotides line up with TRBD1. J lost 6 bases, V lost 5 bases, and 8 bases had no gene match. CDR1 is MNHEY, CDR2 SVGAGI, per germline. This CDR3 region has 15 residues. The CDR3 here is CASSRDRDDRNEQFF. CDR3 nucleotide sequence: TGTGCCAGCAGTAGGGACAGGGATGATCGCAATGAGCAGTTCTTC.

The chain links TRBV7-6 to TRBJ1-6; 10 bases map to TRBD1. The germline V gene has CDR1 SGHVS and CDR2 FNYEAQ. This CDR3 has 16 residues. The junction had 3 bases not matched to a gene; V was cut back by 4 bases and J by 3 bases. The DNA of the CDR3 is TGTGCCAGCAGCTCGGGGGACAGGGGCTATAATTCACCCCTCCACTTT. Protein product: CASSSGDRGYNSPLHF.

V usage is TRBV2 and J usage is TRBJ1-1; tentative D call: TRBD1 (6 bases). The ends were cut back, 7 bases at V and 1 base at J, with 19 bases in the middle. The CDR3 is made up of 16 amino acids. Germline V gene data show CDR1 as SNHLY and CDR2 as FYNNEI. Written as DNA, the CDR3 is TGTGCCAGCACCCCCCGGGGGGGGACAACGAACACTGAAGCTTTCTTT. This gives the protein CASTPRGGTTNTEAFF.

The chain has TRBV6-4 and TRBJ1-2, with D perhaps matching TRBD1 (5 bases). The CDR3 sequence is 16 residues long. Per germline, CDR1 MRHNA and CDR2 SNTAGT. V lost 5 bases, J lost 4 bases, and 20 bases lay in between. CDR3 residues: CASSYPRKSGGYGYTF. CDR3 bases: TGTGCCAGCAGTTACCCCCGTAAGTCGGGGGGCTATGGCTACACCTTC.

V usage is TRBV6-1 and J usage is TRBJ1-3; unclear D gene. The CDR3 covers 14 residues. Germline-derived CDR1 and CDR2 are MNHNS and SASEGT. V dropped 6 bases and J dropped 2 bases, with 11 bases sitting between them. CDR3 in amino acids: CASSRAGTGNTIYF. The CDR3 DNA is TGTGCCAGCAGCCGCGCGGGGACTGGAAACACCATATATTTT.

CDR3 coding DNA: TGTGCCAGCAGCCCGCGGTCTGCCTACGAGCAGTACTTC. This encodes CASSPRSAYEQYF. V and J are TRBV7-9 and TRBJ2-7; D unresolved. The CDR3 length is 13 residues. CDR1 is SEHNR and CDR2 is FQNEAQ in the germline V gene (reference sequence). Deletions cut 5 bases from V and 2 bases from J, with 10 bases between.

This clone has only one observation. This chain connects TRBV7-9 to TRBJ2-7; the D gene is possibly TRBD1 (5 bases). Germline CDR1 SEHNR, CDR2 FQNEAQ (reference sequence). This CDR3 has 14 residues. Deletions cut 6 bases from V and 0 bases from J, with 12 bases between. CDR3 amino acids: CASSWAGNSYEQYF. In DNA form, the CDR3 reads TGTGCCAGCAGTTGGGCAGGGAACTCCTACGAGCAGTACTTC.

This clone was observed a handful of times. The gene calls are TRBV6-6 and TRBJ1-5, with TRBD1 identical over 9 bases. J lost 3 bases, V lost 6 bases, and 9 bases had no gene match. Germline lookup yields CDR1 MNHNY and CDR2 SVGAGI (reference sequence). The CDR3 contains 16 residues. The DNA of the CDR3 is TGTGCCAGCAGCCAACGGGGACAGGGTGCCAATCAGCCCCAGCATTTT. Amino acids: CASSQRGQGANQPQHF.

About this clone itself: The junction departs from germline at one end; a sequencing error may be responsible. The chain combines TRBV7-9 with TRBJ1-3; D is ambiguous. Germline CDR1 is SEHNR and CDR2 is FQNEAQ (reference sequence). The CDR3 is 16 amino acids. This CDR3 is CSSSLVGDYSGNTIYF. The CDR3 DNA follows: TGTTCCAGCAGCTTAGTTGGTGACTACTCTGGAAACACCATATATTTT.

In the case of this clone: Within the sample, other DNA sequences also encode this same CDR3. The genes are TRBV28 and TRBJ2-7; possible D gene TRBD2, 6 bases. The CDR3 sequence is 12 residues long. The ends were cut back, 3 bases at V and 3 bases at J, with 6 bases in the middle. Germline CDR1 is MDHEN and CDR2 is SYDVKM. The CDR3 nucleotides read TGTGCCAGCAGTTTGGGAGGCTACGAGCAGTACTTC. The encoded protein is CASSLGGYEQYF.

This chain links TRBV6-6 with TRBJ2-7, with TRBD1 matching over 8 bases. The CDR3 is 15 residues long. V was clipped by 7 bases and J by 4 bases; unmatched bases: 12. The germline CDR1 and CDR2 sequences are MNHNY and SVGAGI (reference sequence). CDR3 loop: CASIVPRGRGYEQYF. The CDR3 coding sequence is TGTGCCAGCATCGTACCCAGGGGGCGCGGTTACGAGCAGTACTTC.

This clone was found once. The chain is built from TRBV18 and TRBJ2-1; 11 bases fit TRBD1. Germline assignment: CDR1 KGHSH and CDR2 LQKENI. This CDR3 contains 16 residues. V trimming: 3 bases; J trimming: 0 bases; junction bases outside the gene matches: 1. CDR3 loop: CASSPGTGGSYNEQFF. For the CDR3, the DNA is TGTGCCAGCTCACCGGGGACAGGGGGCTCCTACAATGAGCAGTTCTTC.